This entry features one TCR beta chain sequence. The antigen is unknown. The CDR3 sequence is 13 residues long. The ends were cut back, 0 bases at V and 5 bases at J, with 8 bases in the middle. Germline V gene lookup returns CDR1 MNHEY and CDR2 SVGAGI. Here immunoSEQ multiplex PCR was the method, and the copy in TCRdb shows in-frame clones only, minus some. The data contain 55,000 to 80,000 clones, around nine tenths of them singletons. The sample is drawn from a study of OX40 agonist ivuxolimab in advanced cancers. Looking at the study overall: The study treated patients with ivuxolimab, an agonistic anti-OX40 (CD134) antibody.

Whole-study results and caveats: Expanded clones were, on average, more numerous in CD8+ T cells than in CD4+.

This TCR derives from an adult with an advanced solid tumor such as melanoma, head and neck, liver or kidney cancer. V usage is TRBV6-5 and J usage is TRBJ2-7; D is uncertain. Sequences were derived from CD4+ or CD8+ T cells sorted from blood, sampled in a trial of the OX40 agonist ivuxolimab. CDR3 in amino acids: CASSYSFGHEQYF. CDR3 sequence (DNA): TGTGCCAGCAGTTACTCGTTCGGACACGAGCAGTACTTC.